Listed here are 29 T cell receptor beta chains from one sample, sequenced in a study of T cells after posttransplantation cyclophosphamide. Assay used: immunoSEQ multiplex PCR; TCRdb lists only in-frame clones, some missing. The data contain 5,500 to 9,000 clones, around 90% of them singletons. Input material: CD4+ T cells sorted from blood. These receptor sequences come from a woman aged 45 to 65 in good health and a related stem cell transplant donor.

The chain recombines TRBV4-1 with TRBJ2-7; TRBD2 aligns across 7 bases. The germline CDR1 and CDR2 sequences are MGHRA and YSYEKL. CDR3 length: 19 amino acids. J was trimmed by 5 bases and V by 4 bases; bases with no gene match: 23. CDR3 protein: CASSPPPGGGGGVSHEQYF. CDR3 coding DNA: TGCGCCAGCAGCCCCCCACCTGGTGGGGGGGGAGGGGTTAGCCACGAGCAGTACTTC.

This chain uses TRBV11-1 with TRBJ2-5; D is unclear. V lost 1 base and J 5 bases, leaving 5 bases between the germline ends. Germline lookup yields CDR1 SGHAT and CDR2 FQDESV (reference sequence). This CDR3 is built from 12 residues. CDR3 nucleotides: TGTGCCAGCAGCTTAGTCGGTGAGACCCAGTACTTC. Translating it yields CASSLVGETQYF. The full variable domain, its missing parts supplied by reference TRBV11-1 and TRBJ2-5, is EAEVAQSPRYKITEKSQAVAFWCDPISGHATLYWYRQILGQGPELLVQFQDESVVDDSQLPKDRFSAERLKGVDSTLKIQPAELGDSAMYLCASSLVGETQYFGPGTRLLVL.

This CDR3 is CASSEGLAGAAQYF. CDR3 nucleotide sequence: TGCGCCAGCAGTGAGGGTCTAGCGGGAGCTGCTCAGTATTTT. The chain uses TRBV10-1 and TRBJ2-3, with 10 positions matching TRBD2. The ends lost 2 bases at V and 12 bases at J; junction bases unmatched: 8. CDR3 length equals 14 residues. The V gene's germline CDR1 is WNHNN and CDR2 SYGVQD (reference sequence).

CDR3 region: CASSPRAGTTQNIQYF. CDR3 nucleotide sequence: TGTGCCAGCAGCCCGAGGGCGGGGACTACCCAAAACATTCAGTACTTC. The rearrangement uses TRBV4-2 and TRBJ2-4; TRBD2 matches 7 bases. V lost 4 bases and J lost 5; bases outside the gene matches: 11. CDR3 length equals 16 residues. CDR1 and CDR2 from the germline V gene are LGHNA and YNFKEQ.

The CDR3 sequence is CASSRQGHQPQHF. The DNA for the CDR3 is TGTGCCAGCAGCCGACAGGGGCATCAGCCCCAGCATTTT. The chain joins TRBV7-9 to TRBJ1-5; 8 nucleotides match TRBD1. The germline gives CDR1 SEHNR, CDR2 FQNEAQ (reference sequence). Unmatched junction bases numbered 2, after V lost 5 bases and J lost 5 bases. CDR3 length equals 13 residues.

This clone was picked up a small number of times. The rearrangement uses TRBV10-2 and TRBJ2-7; TRBD2 agrees at 7 bases. With V trimmed by 4 bases and J by 2 bases, 8 bases remained unmatched. Germline CDR1 reads WSHSY; CDR2 reads SAAADI. CDR3 length: 15 residues. CDR3 sequence reads: CASSVSREITYEQYF. CDR3 DNA sequence: TGCGCCAGCAGTGTTTCGCGGGAGATTACCTACGAGCAGTACTTC.

The rearrangement links TRBV11-2 to TRBJ2-7; tentatively, D is TRBD2 (6 bases). CDR1 and CDR2 from the germline V gene are SGHAT and FQNNGV. Trimming pared 1 base from V and 11 bases from J, leaving 18 bases between. This CDR3 region has 14 residues. The CDR3 sequence is CASSLAGRPPGEYF. In DNA, the CDR3 is TGTGCCAGCAGCTTAGCCGGCAGGCCCCCGGGGGAGTACTTC.

This clone has only one observation. V gene TRBV7-3 combines with J gene TRBJ2-2, with 15 positions matching TRBD2. The junction had 9 bases not matched to a gene; V was cut back by 1 base and J by 0 bases. Germline V gives CDR1 SGHTA, CDR2 FQGTGA. The CDR3 extends over 21 amino acids. The CDR3: CASSLSLGTSGRPANTGELFF. The CDR3 coding sequence is TGTGCCAGCAGCTTAAGCCTCGGGACTAGCGGGAGGCCCGCGAACACCGGGGAGCTGTTTTTT. Looking up the rest from reference TRBV7-3 and TRBJ2-2 gives the full variable domain: GAGVSQTPSNKVTEKGKYVELRCDPISGHTALYWYRQSLGQGPEFLIYFQGTGAADDSGLPNDRFFAVRPEGSVSTLKIQRTERGDSAVYLCASSLSLGTSGRPANTGELFFGEGSRLTVL.

The chain carries TRBV6-5 and TRBJ1-2, with D possibly matching TRBD1 (5 bases). With 3 bases removed from V and 8 bases from J, the gap between germline ends came to 16 bases. The CDR3 contains 14 residues. In germline, CDR1 is MNHEY, CDR2 SVGAGI. The CDR3 is CASSYRGEVWGYTF. The CDR3 DNA reads as TGTGCCAGCAGTTATAGGGGCGAGGTTTGGGGCTACACCTTC.

Written as DNA, the CDR3 is TGCGCCAGCAGCTTGGATCAGGGTGACCACGAGCAGTACTTC. It is translated as CASSLDQGDHEQYF. This chain links TRBV5-1 with TRBJ2-7, with a tentative D call TRBD1 (5 bases). Germline-derived CDR1 and CDR2 are SGHRS and YFSETQ. CDR3 size: 14 residues. Trimming cost V 0 bases and J 5 bases, with 12 bases left between them.

V is TRBV9 and J is TRBJ2-7, with 10 bases identical to TRBD2. With V trimmed by 4 bases and J by 2 bases, 6 bases remained unmatched. The germline V gene encodes CDR1 SGDLS and CDR2 YYNGEE. This CDR3 contains 15 residues. The DNA for the CDR3 is TGTGCCAGCAGCAATGGACTAGCGGAGACCTACGAGCAGTACTTC. This encodes CASSNGLAETYEQYF.

The chain combines TRBV27 with TRBJ1-6, with unresolved D. CDR1 is MNHEY and CDR2 is SMNVEV in the germline V gene (reference sequence). The CDR3 covers 14 residues. Trimming took 3 bases from V and 9 from J, leaving 12 bases between them. Here the CDR3 reads CASSFRGRGSPLHF. The CDR3 nucleotides are TGTGCCAGCAGTTTTAGAGGGAGAGGTTCACCCCTCCACTTT.

The genes are TRBV18 and TRBJ1-1; 9 bases match TRBD1. This CDR3 has 17 amino acids. Trimming took 4 bases from V and 8 from J; bases not matched to a gene: 17. Germline CDR1 reads KGHSH; CDR2 reads LQKENI. The CDR3 sequence: CASSRSVPGQGGAEAFF. CDR3 coding DNA: TGTGCCAGCTCACGCTCAGTCCCGGGACAGGGCGGGGCGGAAGCTTTCTTT.

V is TRBV6-1 and J is TRBJ1-2; D is ambiguous. Germline V gives CDR1 MNHNS, CDR2 SASEGT. Trimming stripped 11 bases from V and 8 bases from J, with 18 bases between. This CDR3 region has 12 residues. Here the CDR3 DNA reads TGTGCCGCGACGGATCCTAGCCGAGGCTACACCTTC. It codes for CAATDPSRGYTF.

V and J are TRBV5-1 and TRBJ2-7, with TRBD1 identical over 11 bases. The CDR3 length is 14 residues. Per the germline V gene, CDR1 is SGHRS and CDR2 is YFSETQ. V shed 4 bases and J 7 bases; nucleotides not matched to a gene: 7. Written as DNA, the CDR3 is TGCGCCAGCAGCCCGGACAGGGGGCCGGGTGAGCAGTACTTC. Translation gives CASSPDRGPGEQYF.

The chain employs TRBV2 and TRBJ2-3, with 7 bases identical to TRBD2. Germline CDR1 reads SNHLY; CDR2 reads FYNNEI. V lost 7 bases, J lost 2 bases, and 6 bases stayed unmatched. CDR3 length: 14 residues. CDR3 region: CASTERGYTDTQYF. The CDR3 DNA sequence: TGTGCCAGCACCGAGCGGGGTTACACAGATACGCAGTATTTT.

The chain uses TRBV15 and TRBJ1-5; 7 bases map to TRBD1. The V segment lost 0 bases and the J segment 4 bases; nucleotides outside the gene matches: 6. CDR1 is LNHNV and CDR2 is YYDKDF in the germline V gene (reference sequence). The CDR3 consists of 16 residues. This chain's CDR3 is CATSRDEGARNQPQHF. For the CDR3, the DNA is TGTGCCACCAGCAGAGATGAGGGGGCGCGAAATCAGCCCCAGCATTTT. The full variable domain, its missing parts supplied by reference TRBV15 and TRBJ1-5, is DAMVIQNPRYQVTQFGKPVTLSCSQTLNHNVMYWYQQKSSQAPKLLFHYYDKDFNNEADTPDNFQSRRPNTSFCFLDIRSPGLGDTAMYLCATSRDEGARNQPQHFGDGTRLSIL.

The CDR3 is CASSSTSGGAGTGELFF. The CDR3 DNA follows: TGCGCCAGCAGCTCGACTAGCGGGGGGGCCGGAACCGGGGAGCTGTTTTTT. This chain connects TRBV5-1 to TRBJ2-2; TRBD2 aligns across 14 bases. With V trimmed by 3 bases and J by 5 bases, 6 bases remained unmatched. The germline gives CDR1 SGHRS, CDR2 YFSETQ. This CDR3 is built from 17 residues. The complete variable domain, with remaining parts taken from reference TRBV5-1 and TRBJ2-2, reads KAGVTQTPRYLIKTRGQQVTLSCSPISGHRSVSWYQQTPGQGLQFLFEYFSETQRNKGNFPGRFSGRQFSNSRSEMNVSTLELGDSALYLCASSSTSGGAGTGELFFGEGSRLTVL.

The chain combines TRBV11-2 with TRBJ2-5, with TRBD1 identical over 8 bases. The CDR3 totals 13 residues. Germline values: CDR1 SGHAT, CDR2 FQNNGV. V was pared by 8 bases and J by 3 bases, with 5 bases of the junction left unmatched. The CDR3 reads CASCPQGEETQYF. The CDR3 DNA is TGTGCCAGCTGCCCACAGGGGGAAGAGACCCAGTACTTC.

The V and J genes are TRBV9 and TRBJ2-1; 7 bases line up with TRBD2. Germline V gene sequence: CDR1 SGDLS, CDR2 YYNGEE. There are 19 residues in the CDR3. V shed 0 bases and J 4 bases; nucleotides not matched to a gene: 16. CDR3 amino acids: CASSVGIGRGGSGYNEQFF. CDR3 sequence (DNA): TGTGCCAGCAGCGTAGGTATAGGTAGGGGCGGGAGTGGATACAATGAGCAGTTCTTC.

The chain employs TRBV9 and TRBJ1-2; D possibly corresponds to TRBD1 (5 bases). The germline V gene encodes CDR1 SGDLS and CDR2 YYNGEE. The V gene lost 6 bases and the J gene lost 0 bases, with 15 bases spanning the gap. This CDR3 contains 15 residues. The CDR3 loop reads CASTPGPRANYGYTF. For the CDR3, the DNA is TGTGCCAGCACCCCAGGCCCCAGGGCTAACTATGGCTACACCTTC.

J is TRBJ1-2 and V is TRBV2; D not resolved. Germline CDR1 and CDR2: SNHLY and FYNNEI. The CDR3 has 14 residues. Trimming left V 9 bases short and J 3 bases short, with 17 bases between. CDR3 sequence reads: CARRPSDADYGYTF. CDR3 nucleotide sequence: TGTGCCAGAAGGCCCTCCGATGCGGACTATGGCTACACCTTC. Together with reference TRBV2 and TRBJ1-2, the CDR3 gives the full variable domain: EPEVTQTPSHQVTQMGQEVILRCVPISNHLYFYWYRQILGQKVEFLVSFYNNEISEKSEIFDDQFSVERPDGSNFTLKIRSTKLEDSAMYFCARRPSDADYGYTFGSGTRLTVV.

This chain uses TRBV11-1 with TRBJ1-1; a possible D gene is TRBD1 (6 bases). The CDR3 extends over 16 amino acids. CDR1 and CDR2 (germline): SGHAT, FQDESV (reference sequence). Trimming took 3 bases from V and 5 from J, leaving 19 bases between them. This CDR3 is CASSFYGRGARTEAFF. For the CDR3, the DNA is TGTGCCAGCAGCTTCTACGGGCGGGGGGCAAGGACTGAAGCTTTCTTT.

The chain is built from TRBV7-2 and TRBJ2-5, with 7 bases lining up with TRBD2. After removal of 8 bases from V and 8 bases from J, the junction contained 5 bases not matched to a gene. The length of the CDR3 is 11 residues. Germline lookup yields CDR1 SGHTA and CDR2 FQGNSA. CDR3 sequence: CASVGGFTQYF. CDR3 coding DNA: TGTGCCAGCGTGGGGGGGTTTACCCAGTACTTC.

This clone was observed a single time. The chain employs TRBV7-6 and TRBJ2-5, with TRBD2 matching 9 bases. The CDR3 loop spans 16 amino acids. V lost 5 bases, J lost 2 bases, and 9 bases stayed unmatched. Germline loops: CDR1 SGHVS, CDR2 FNYEAQ. CDR3 region: CASSPIGLARQETQYF. The CDR3, as DNA: TGTGCCAGCAGCCCGATTGGACTAGCGCGACAAGAGACCCAGTACTTC.

This chain joins TRBV9 and TRBJ1-1; TRBD1 matches 8 bases. The CDR3 is 14 residues long. CDR1 and CDR2 from the germline V gene are SGDLS and YYNGEE. The trim removed 2 bases at V and 3 bases at J, leaving 3 bases unmatched. The CDR3 DNA reads TGTGCCAGCAGCGTCGGACAGGGACACACTGAAGCTTTCTTT. Protein product: CASSVGQGHTEAFF.

In DNA, the CDR3 is TGTGCCAGCAGAAAATCAAACAATGAGCAGTTCTTC. Translating it yields CASRKSNNEQFF. V and J are TRBV28 and TRBJ2-1; D ambiguous. In germline, CDR1 is MDHEN, CDR2 SYDVKM. The CDR3 spans 12 residues. The ends were cut back, 6 bases at V and 5 bases at J, with 8 bases in the middle. The full variable domain, rest sourced from reference TRBV28 and TRBJ2-1, is DVKVTQSSRYLVKRTGEKVFLECVQDMDHENMFWYRQDPGLGLRLIYFSYDVKMKEKGDIPEGYSVSREKKERFSLILESASTNQTSMYLCASRKSNNEQFFGPGTRLTVL.

This rearrangement joins TRBV27 to TRBJ1-2; 10 bases map to TRBD1. This CDR3 is built from 17 residues. Per germline, CDR1 MNHEY and CDR2 SMNVEV (reference sequence). Trimming took 2 bases from V and 6 from J; bases not matched to a gene: 12. CDR3: CASSLRATGGEWHGYTF. The CDR3 coding sequence is TGTGCCAGCAGTTTAAGAGCGACAGGGGGCGAATGGCATGGCTACACCTTC.

Notes on this clone: Distinct nucleotide sequences in the sample also encode this CDR3. The chain carries TRBV19 and TRBJ1-6; TRBD1 matches at 7 bases. Germline CDR1 LNHDA, CDR2 SQIVND (reference sequence). CDR3 length: 13 amino acids. After removal of 6 bases from V and 13 bases from J, the junction contained 9 bases not matched to a gene. For the CDR3, the DNA is TGTGCCAGTAGGCGGCAGGGGGAATCCCCCCTCCACTTT. Protein sequence: CASRRQGESPLHF.